This T cell receptor beta chain was observed in a study of radiation and T cells in renal cell carcinoma. Study-level points and caveats: Top tumor clonotypes rose in blood 2 weeks post-radiation, then contracted.

Time point indicated: blood 4 weeks post-SBRT, at nephrectomy. Treatment noted: 15 Gy SBRT to primary tumor, nephrectomy 4 weeks later. Nephrectomy followed 15 Gy stereotactic body radiation by 4 weeks. After SBRT, blood was collected at 2 and 4 weeks, plus baseline. The patient's renal cell carcinoma had clear cell pathology. Points on this clone: Its antigen is unidentified.

TCRdb keeps only in-frame clones here, not all; method: immunoSEQ multiplex PCR. This table has around 74,000 clones, less than 85% appearing once. The CDR3 has 16 amino acids. CDR1 is LGHNT and CDR2 is FRNRAP in the germline V gene. V lost 0 bases to trimming and J lost 4 bases, with 12 bases between them. Sample: blood, taken from a patient whose treatment included radiotherapy and nephrectomy. The origin of this receptor is an older woman with renal cell carcinoma. The chain carries TRBV12-5 and TRBJ2-2; D perhaps matches TRBD2 (7 bases). The CDR3 loop is CASGLVHREGTGELFF. In nucleotides, the CDR3 is TGTGCTAGTGGTTTGGTACACAGGGAGGGCACCGGGGAGCTGTTTTTT.